The 30 T cell receptor beta chains below all came from one sample that was sequenced in a study of T cell changes during pregnancy in multiple sclerosis. Clones were read by immunoSEQ multiplex PCR, and TCRdb kept only the in-frame ones, dropping some. The data contain 79,000 or so clones, around nine tenths of them singletons. This material consisted of CD4+ T cells from peripheral blood mononuclear cells, taken before pregnancy. These receptors were taken from a female donor with multiple sclerosis, enrolled in a pregnancy study.

The chain combines TRBV6-5 with TRBJ1-6; D not resolved. The V and J ends lost 7 bases and 4 bases respectively, with 14 bases between them. Germline V gives CDR1 MNHEY, CDR2 SVGAGI. The CDR3 has 15 amino acids. The CDR3, as DNA: TGTGCCAGCAACCTAGGAACACCGTATAATTCACCCCTCCACTTT. It is translated as CASNLGTPYNSPLHF.

The CDR3 is CASSLPPDRARTEAFF. The CDR3 DNA sequence: TGTGCCAGCAGTTTACCCCCGGACAGGGCTCGAACTGAAGCTTTCTTT. The chain is built from TRBV28 and TRBJ1-1, with 8 positions matching TRBD1. Germline V gene lookup returns CDR1 MDHEN and CDR2 SYDVKM. The CDR3 contains 16 residues. V lost 2 bases and J lost 5; bases outside the gene matches: 10.

CDR3 nucleotide sequence: TGTGCCAGCAGTCCAAGGGGGACAGGGGGCGAAGCTTTCTTT. Translated: CASSPRGTGGEAFF. V is TRBV2 and J is TRBJ1-1; 12 bases agree with TRBD1. CDR1 is SNHLY and CDR2 is FYNNEI in the germline V gene. With V trimmed by 5 bases and J by 8 bases, 6 bases remained unmatched. This CDR3 is built from 14 residues.

This clone was seen once. The chain combines TRBV5-1 with TRBJ2-1; TRBD2 aligns across 10 bases. From germline, CDR1 is SGHRS and CDR2 YFSETQ. CDR3 length: 15 residues. With 0 bases clipped from V and 6 bases from J, the junction kept 3 bases outside the gene matches. The CDR3 region has the DNA TGCGCCAGCAGCTTGGATCTAGCGGGAGTCAATGAGCAGTTCTTC. Translated, it gives CASSLDLAGVNEQFF. Full variable domain (remainder filled in from reference TRBV5-1 and TRBJ2-1): KAGVTQTPRYLIKTRGQQVTLSCSPISGHRSVSWYQQTPGQGLQFLFEYFSETQRNKGNFPGRFSGRQFSNSRSEMNVSTLELGDSALYLCASSLDLAGVNEQFFGPGTRLTVL.

The chain employs TRBV7-2 and TRBJ2-7; D ambiguous. The ends were cut back, 5 bases at V and 0 bases at J, with 14 bases in the middle. Per germline, CDR1 SGHTA and CDR2 FQGNSA. CDR3 length: 15 amino acids. CDR3 bases: TGTGCCAGCAGCCCCGTCGGGTATAGCTCCTACGAGCAGTACTTC. It encodes CASSPVGYSSYEQYF.

The rearrangement joins TRBV6-1 to TRBJ1-1; 10 bases are shared with TRBD1. The V segment lost 4 bases and the J segment 4 bases; nucleotides outside the gene matches: 9. Germline V gives CDR1 MNHNS, CDR2 SASEGT. The CDR3 loop spans 16 amino acids. This CDR3 is CASSVNLGTGATEAFF. For the CDR3, the DNA is TGTGCCAGCAGTGTCAATCTCGGGACAGGGGCCACTGAAGCTTTCTTT.

This CDR3 reads CASSSPGLAGGFTDTQYF. CDR3 nucleotide sequence: TGTGCCAGCAGCTCCCCGGGACTAGCGGGGGGGTTCACAGATACGCAGTATTTT. The rearrangement uses TRBV5-4 and TRBJ2-3, with 16 positions matching TRBD2. Trimming at V came to 3 bases and at J to 2 bases, leaving 6 bases not matched to a gene. This CDR3 is built from 18 residues. Germline-derived CDR1 and CDR2 are SGHNT and YYREEE (reference sequence).

The chain couples TRBV19 to TRBJ1-2; 8 bases agree with TRBD1. Germline lookup yields CDR1 LNHDA and CDR2 SQIVND (reference sequence). Trimming removed 4 bases from V and 3 bases from J; junction bases left unmatched: 10. The CDR3 is 16 residues long. The CDR3 nucleotides read TGTGCCAGTAGTACCCATCACAGGGGGAAGCACTATGGCTACACCTTC. Translation gives CASSTHHRGKHYGYTF.

The count of this clone is one. The chain joins TRBV5-4 to TRBJ2-6; 8 positions agree with TRBD2. Trimming cost V 4 bases and J 0 bases; bases outside gene matches: 15. The germline V gene has CDR1 SGHNT and CDR2 YYREEE (reference sequence). CDR3 length equals 20 residues. This CDR3 is CASSGGRKRETGSGANVLTF. CDR3 nucleotides: TGTGCCAGCAGCGGGGGACGGAAGCGGGAGACCGGCTCTGGGGCCAACGTCCTGACTTTC.

The chain carries TRBV5-1 and TRBJ1-1; a possible D gene is TRBD1 (5 bases). The CDR3 runs to 13 residues. Germline-derived CDR1 and CDR2 are SGHRS and YFSETQ. Trimming removed 1 base from V and 3 bases from J, with 7 bases in between. This chain's CDR3 is CASSLRGDTEAFF. CDR3 coding DNA: TGCGCCAGCAGCTTGCGGGGGGACACTGAAGCTTTCTTT.

The chain uses TRBV7-3 and TRBJ1-4; 9 nucleotides match TRBD1. This CDR3 contains 15 residues. The V segment lost 1 base and the J segment 6 bases; nucleotides outside the gene matches: 3. Germline-derived CDR1 and CDR2 are SGHTA and FQGTGA. The chain's CDR3 is CASSLMRTGDEKLFF. CDR3 nucleotide sequence: TGTGCCAGCAGCTTAATGAGGACAGGGGATGAAAAACTGTTTTTT.

This chain connects TRBV5-6 to TRBJ1-2; D is undetermined. Germline V gene sequence: CDR1 SGHDT, CDR2 YYEEEE. Between the trimmed V and J ends, which lost 0 bases and 3 bases, there was a span of 12 bases. The CDR3 runs to 15 residues. CDR3 in amino acids: CASSLGASVYYGYTF. The CDR3 nucleotides read TGTGCCAGCAGCTTGGGCGCATCCGTGTACTATGGCTACACCTTC. Based on the CDR3 plus reference TRBV5-6 and TRBJ1-2, the full variable domain is DAGVTQSPTHLIKTRGQQVTLRCSPKSGHDTVSWYQQALGQGPQFIFQYYEEEERQRGNFPDRFSGHQFPNYSSELNVNALLLGDSALYLCASSLGASVYYGYTFGSGTRLTVV.

The chain has TRBV10-2 and TRBJ2-3; possibly TRBD2 for D (5 bases). The CDR3 consists of 18 residues. Germline-derived CDR1 and CDR2 are WSHSY and SAAADI. V lost 6 bases and J 0 bases, leaving 22 bases between the germline ends. The CDR3 reads CASSAGIFPSSSTDTQYF. The CDR3 DNA follows: TGCGCCAGCAGCGCCGGGATCTTTCCATCCTCTAGCACAGATACGCAGTATTTT.

This clone was detected a few times. The chain couples TRBV18 to TRBJ2-5; D possibly corresponds to TRBD1 (6 bases). Germline V gene lookup returns CDR1 KGHSH and CDR2 LQKENI. The germline V and J ends were trimmed by 7 bases and 2 bases, with 11 bases remaining between them. The CDR3 is made up of 13 amino acids. CDR3: CASCPGQQETQYF. The CDR3 coding sequence is TGTGCCAGCTGTCCCGGACAGCAAGAGACCCAGTACTTC.

This chain uses TRBV29-1 with TRBJ1-1; D gene uncertain. CDR1 is SQVTM and CDR2 is ANQGSEA in the germline V gene. V dropped 4 bases and J dropped 1 base, with 7 bases sitting between them. The CDR3 is made up of 12 amino acids. The CDR3 coding sequence is TGCAGCGTTGGAGGGAGGAACACTGAAGCTTTCTTT. Its translation is CSVGGRNTEAFF.

This clone showed up just once. The CDR3 bases are TGTGCCACCAGCAGAGATATCGGGCAGGGGGTAGGTCAGGGCACGCAGTATTTT. Protein product: CATSRDIGQGVGQGTQYF. The chain uses TRBV15 and TRBJ2-3; 7 nucleotides match TRBD1. The J segment lost 9 bases and the V segment lost 0 bases, leaving 18 bases of the junction unmatched. The V gene's germline CDR1 is LNHNV and CDR2 YYDKDF (reference sequence). The CDR3 has 18 residues.

Worth noting for this clone: Other DNA sequences in this sample translate to the same CDR3. The V and J genes are TRBV18 and TRBJ1-5; 7 positions match TRBD1. This CDR3 contains 14 residues. V dropped 6 bases and J dropped 2; count of bases not matched to a gene: 4. Germline lookup yields CDR1 KGHSH and CDR2 LQKENI. CDR3 DNA sequence: TGTGCCAGCTCGCCCGGACAGGGCAATCAGCCCCAGCATTTT. Its translation: CASSPGQGNQPQHF.

The chain joins TRBV14 to TRBJ1-2; unclear D gene. The CDR3 is 15 amino acids. Germline V gene sequence: CDR1 SGHDN, CDR2 FVKESK. The ends were cut back, 0 bases at V and 4 bases at J, with 12 bases in the middle. The CDR3 DNA reads TGTGCCAGCAGCCAAGATCCGACGGGTTTCTATGGCTACACCTTC. Protein sequence: CASSQDPTGFYGYTF.

The chain links TRBV19 to TRBJ1-5; D unclear. The CDR3 is 12 amino acids. V shed 6 bases and J shed 4 bases, with 7 bases lying between them. Per germline, CDR1 LNHDA and CDR2 SQIVND (reference sequence). For the CDR3, the DNA is TGTGCCAGTAGAGCTGAGAATCAGCCCCAGCATTTT. Residues: CASRAENQPQHF.

V gene TRBV7-8 combines with J gene TRBJ2-1; 7 nucleotides match TRBD2. The CDR3 sequence is 15 residues long. V lost 3 bases and J lost 0; bases outside the gene matches: 2. Germline CDR1 and CDR2: SGHVS and FQNEAQ. CDR3 residues: CASSFGGSSYNEQFF. The CDR3, as DNA: TGTGCCAGCAGCTTCGGGGGGAGCTCCTACAATGAGCAGTTCTTC. Full variable domain (rest looked up from reference TRBV7-8 and TRBJ2-1): GAGVSQSPRYKVAKRGQDVALRCDPISGHVSLFWYQQALGQGPEFLTYFQNEAQLDKSGLPSDRFFAERPEGSVSTLKIQRTQQEDSAVYLCASSFGGSSYNEQFFGPGTRLTVL.

The chain has TRBV19 and TRBJ2-2; D perhaps matches TRBD2 (6 bases). Germline V gene data show CDR1 as LNHDA and CDR2 as SQIVND (reference sequence). The V end lost 1 base, the J end lost 6 bases, and 9 bases lay between the germline ends. The CDR3 contains 14 residues. The CDR3 sequence is CASSIARDAGELFF. In DNA form, the CDR3 reads TGTGCCAGTAGTATAGCGCGGGACGCCGGGGAGCTGTTTTTT.

This clone was recorded only once. The rearrangement uses TRBV18 and TRBJ1-5, with D unclear. V was clipped by 6 bases and J by 0 bases, with 9 bases between them. This CDR3 comprises 14 residues. CDR1 and CDR2 (germline): KGHSH, LQKENI. CDR3 bases: TGTGCCAGCTCCACCAAGCTTAGCAATCAGCCCCAGCATTTT. Translated, it gives CASSTKLSNQPQHF.

The chain couples TRBV6-1 to TRBJ2-2, with D maybe TRBD1 (6 bases). Trimming cost V 5 bases and J 1 base, with 11 bases left between them. Germline V gives CDR1 MNHNS, CDR2 SASEGT. The CDR3 is 15 amino acids. CDR3 nucleotides: TGTGCCAGCAGTCAAAACAGGGTGAACACCGGGGAGCTGTTTTTT. The encoded protein is CASSQNRVNTGELFF.

This rearrangement joins TRBV30 to TRBJ2-1, with 8 bases identical to TRBD1. Per the germline V gene, CDR1 is GTSNPN and CDR2 is SVGIG (reference sequence). There are 14 residues in the CDR3. Trimming cost V 5 bases and J 4 bases; bases outside gene matches: 7. In DNA, the CDR3 is TGTGCCTGGTGTGACAGGGGCTTGTACAATGAGCAGTTCTTC. As protein: CAWCDRGLYNEQFF.

The chain has TRBV7-2 and TRBJ1-6; 7 bases are a match to TRBD1. The CDR3 sequence is 14 residues long. V dropped 3 bases and J dropped 14; count of bases not matched to a gene: 10. Looked up from germline, CDR1 is SGHTA and CDR2 is FQGNSA. The CDR3 loop is CASSFLTYGQALHF. The CDR3 DNA reads TGTGCCAGCAGCTTTCTGACTTACGGACAGGCCCTCCACTTT.

The chain uses TRBV7-2 and TRBJ1-3; D may be TRBD1 (6 bases). CDR3 length: 16 amino acids. V lost 5 bases and J lost 0, with 14 bases in between. The germline V gene has CDR1 SGHTA and CDR2 FQGNSA. CDR3 amino acids: CASSDRGFSSGNTIYF. As DNA, the CDR3 is TGTGCCAGCAGCGATAGGGGGTTCAGCTCTGGAAACACCATATATTTT.

This clone appeared once. V usage is TRBV9 and J usage is TRBJ2-1; no clear D gene. Trimming removed 0 bases from V and 2 bases from J, with 9 bases in between. CDR1 and CDR2 (germline): SGDLS, YYNGEE. The CDR3 contains 15 residues. The CDR3 is CASSVVQAPYNEQFF. CDR3 DNA sequence: TGTGCCAGCAGCGTAGTGCAGGCTCCCTACAATGAGCAGTTCTTC.

This clone is a singleton in its sample. The chain recombines TRBV6-1 with TRBJ2-5; D not certain. The CDR3 contains 13 residues. With 5 bases removed from V and 6 bases from J, the gap between germline ends came to 13 bases. Germline V CDR1 and CDR2: MNHNS, SASEGT. CDR3 sequence reads: CASSPHFLQTQYF. As DNA, the CDR3 is TGTGCCAGCAGTCCTCACTTCCTGCAGACCCAGTACTTC.

The J gene is TRBJ2-2, the V gene TRBV7-6; perhaps TRBD2 as D (7 bases). Germline-derived CDR1 and CDR2 are SGHVS and FNYEAQ. The V end was cut by 0 bases, the J end by 3 bases, with 8 bases between. This CDR3 comprises 15 residues. This CDR3 reads CASSLAGGHTGELFF. CDR3 DNA: TGTGCCAGCAGCTTAGCGGGGGGGCACACCGGGGAGCTGTTTTTT.

The CDR3 is CASSPQNTGELFF. The CDR3 DNA follows: TGTGCCAGCAGCCCCCAAAACACCGGGGAGCTGTTTTTT. This chain connects TRBV11-2 to TRBJ2-2; D remains ambiguous. The CDR3 consists of 13 residues. Per the germline V gene, CDR1 is SGHAT and CDR2 is FQNNGV. Trimming cost V 5 bases and J 2 bases, with 6 bases left between them.